This record looks at one T cell receptor (beta chain) sequence and its context. Germline V gives CDR1 MDHEN, CDR2 SYDVKM. Trimming cost V 5 bases and J 0 bases; bases outside gene matches: 6. CDR3 length: 16 amino acids. Here immunoSEQ multiplex PCR was the method, and the copy in TCRdb shows in-frame clones only, minus some. The sample has about 190,000 clones; 76% are singletons. This sample is drawn from a study of blood T cell repertoires in COVID-19. Sequencing was performed on PBMCs or T cells enriched from blood (not recorded which). V is TRBV28 and J is TRBJ2-3; 9 nucleotides line up with TRBD2. The receptor was isolated from a woman aged 50 to 60 with acute COVID-19. The CDR3 here is CASSPSAGGSTDTQYF. The CDR3 DNA is TGTGCCAGCAGTCCGTCGGCGGGGGGGAGCACAGATACGCAGTATTTT.